This is a list of T cell receptor beta chains from one sample in a study of T-cell memory formation after mild COVID-19. TCRdb reanalysed the 5' RACE reads using MiXCR and keeps one entry per CDR3 protein. The sample has tens of thousands of distinct CDR3 sequences; around 10% are singletons. The sequencing input was PBMCs or a T cell subset sorted from them (not recorded which). These receptors came from an adult woman who had mild COVID-19 (a few samples of this study predate the infection). Cell type and time point are not known. The CDR3 runs from the conserved cysteine through the conserved F or W. A D gene is named only where the DNA matches it firmly. The listing skips clone size in some rows; elsewhere it reads once, few, many or a size class.

>.|TRBJ2-1|TRBV5-1|many
TGCGCCAGCAGCTTTGGCAATGAGCAGTTCTTC
CASSFGNEQFF
>.|TRBJ2-3|TRBV5-1|.
TGCGCCAGCAGCCCCAACTTCAGCACAGATACGCAGTATTTT
CASSPNFSTDTQYF
>.|TRBJ2-7|TRBV30|many
TGTGCCTGGAGTGTTGGAGTAGGAGGGGGCGAGCAGTACTTC
CAWSVGVGGGEQYF
>.|TRBJ2-3|TRBV24-1|many
TGTGCCACCAGTGATTTGCAGGCGGCCTCTAGCACAGATACGCAGTATTTT
CATSDLQAASSTDTQYF
>TRBD1|TRBJ2-1|TRBV12-3/TRBV12-4|many
TGTGCCAGCACCCGGCCGGGACAGATCTACAATGAGCAGTTCTTC
CASTRPGQIYNEQFF
>.|TRBJ2-1|TRBV2|medium-sized
TGTGCCAGCAGTGAACATGCCCCGGAGTTCTTC
CASSEHAPEFF
>TRBD2|TRBJ2-5|TRBV5-1|many
TGCGCCAGCATCCTAGCGGGGGGTGAAGAGACCCAGTACTTC
CASILAGGEETQYF
>.|TRBJ1-2|TRBV10-3|many
TGTGCCATCAGTCGGTCAGGGAAGAACTATGGCTACACCTTC
CAISRSGKNYGYTF
>TRBD1|TRBJ2-7|TRBV7-8|many
TGTGCCAGCAGCCTTATACGGGACAGCTCCTACGAGCAGTACTTC
CASSLIRDSSYEQYF
>.|TRBJ2-3|TRBV20-1|many
TGCAGTCGAGCGAGCACAGATACGCAGTATTTT
CSRASTDTQYF
>.|TRBJ2-1|TRBV14|medium-sized
TGTGCCAGCAGCCAGGGAACGAGCTACAATGAGCAGTTCTTC
CASSQGTSYNEQFF
>.|TRBJ1-2|TRBV5-1|many
TGCGCCAGCAGCTTAGACCTTGGGACACCCGCTAACTATGGCTACACCTTC
CASSLDLGTPANYGYTF
>.|TRBJ2-7|TRBV7-2|many
TGTGCCAGCAGCTCTTTAGGGGGTGGGCAGGGCTACGAGCAGTACTTC
CASSSLGGGQGYEQYF
>.|TRBJ2-7|TRBV20-1|many
TGCAGTGCGACTCGAGGGAGGTCCTCCTACGAGCAGTACTTC
CSATRGRSSYEQYF
>TRBD1|TRBJ1-1|TRBV7-8|many
TGTGCCAGCAGCACGGACAGGATGAACACTGAAGCTTTCTTT
CASSTDRMNTEAFF
>TRBD1|TRBJ1-2|TRBV5-8|many
TGTGCCAGCAGCTCACCGGACAGGGTAGTTGGTGGCTACACCTTC
CASSSPDRVVGGYTF
>TRBD2|TRBJ2-1|TRBV9|many
TGTGCCAGCAGCGTAGGGCTAGCGGCTTACAATGAGCAGTTCTTC
CASSVGLAAYNEQFF
>.|TRBJ1-5|TRBV19|.
TGTGCCAGTAGTCCTACGAGGGACCTTAGGAGAGTGCCCCAGCATTTT
CASSPTRDLRRVPQHF
>TRBD1|TRBJ2-2|TRBV20-1|medium-sized
TGCAGTGCTAGAGGCACAGGGGCGCTGACCGGGGAGCTGTTTTTT
CSARGTGALTGELFF
>TRBD1|TRBJ1-2|TRBV5-1|.
TGCGCCAGCAGCTTGGGGACAGGAGACTATGGCTACACCTTC
CASSLGTGDYGYTF
>.|TRBJ2-3|TRBV5-1|.
TGCGCCAGCAGCTCCTACGGGGTAGCGGTGGATACGCAGTATTTT
CASSSYGVAVDTQYF
>.|TRBJ2-3|TRBV13|many
TGTGCCAGCAGCTTAAGGTCGACTAAGACGCAGTATTTT
CASSLRSTKTQYF
>TRBD2|TRBJ2-3|TRBV20-1|many
TGCAGTGCTAGAGTTAAAGCTAGCGGGAGTTTCGCAGATACGCAGTATTTT
CSARVKASGSFADTQYF
>TRBD1|TRBJ1-6|TRBV9|many
TGTGCCAGCAGCGAAGGACAGGGGGCGCCTTATAATTCACCCCTCCACTTT
CASSEGQGAPYNSPLHF
>.|TRBJ2-3|TRBV5-1|many
TGCGCCAGCAGCTCGAGAGATACGCAGTATTTT
CASSSRDTQYF
>.|TRBJ2-3|TRBV6-1|many
TGTGCCAGCAGTGAACAAGGGGGGGGCACAGATACGCAGTATTTT
CASSEQGGGTDTQYF
>.|TRBJ2-1|TRBV5-1|medium-sized
TGCGCCAGCAGCTTGGGACCCGACGGCAATGAGCAGTTCTTC
CASSLGPDGNEQFF
>TRBD1|TRBJ2-7|TRBV7-2|many
TGTGCCAGCAGCTCCAGGACAGGGACAAACGAGCAGTACTTC
CASSSRTGTNEQYF
>.|TRBJ2-3|TRBV2|many
TGTGCCAGCAGTGTTATAGGGAAAGTGTTAGGCGATACGCAGTATTTT
CASSVIGKVLGDTQYF
>.|TRBJ2-1|TRBV4-1|many
TGCGCCAGCAGCCAAGAGCGGGACTACAATGAGCAGTTCTTC
CASSQERDYNEQFF
>.|TRBJ1-6|TRBV6-5|many
TGTGCCAGCAGTTACAATCCCCGGGGGGGGAATTCACCCCTCCACTTT
CASSYNPRGGNSPLHF
>.|TRBJ1-3|TRBV30|many
TGTGCCTGGCAGTTTAGGGGCAAAGACACCATATATTTT
CAWQFRGKDTIYF
>.|TRBJ2-7|TRBV10-3|many
TGTGCCATCAGTGCGTTATCAGGCCCAGCGGTGGAGCAGTACTTC
CAISALSGPAVEQYF
>TRBD1|TRBJ2-1|TRBV7-7|many
TGTGCTAGCAGCTTAGCGAGGGGGCCCCATGAGCAGTTCTTC
CASSLARGPHEQFF
>.|TRBJ1-3|TRBV9|many
TGTGCCAGCAGCGTAGGAGGCGGGAGCTCTGGAAACACCATATATTTT
CASSVGGGSSGNTIYF
>.|TRBJ1-6|TRBV2|few
TGTGCCAGCATCTTAAGTACCGGGGGATCACCCCTCCACTTT
CASILSTGGSPLHF
>.|TRBJ1-1|TRBV30|many
TGTGCCTGGGAGGCTGGTGGGCCTATGAACACTGAAGCTTTCTTT
CAWEAGGPMNTEAFF
>TRBD2|TRBJ2-2|TRBV2|.
TGTGCCAGCAGGGTCCCCTCTAGCGGGTTTGGCGGGGAGCTGTTTTTT
CASRVPSSGFGGELFF
>.|TRBJ2-3|TRBV2|many
TGTGCCAGCAGTGCCAGGGCCGTCGATACGCAGTATTTT
CASSARAVDTQYF
>TRBD2|TRBJ2-3|TRBV29-1|many
TGCAGCGGGTCGGGGACTAGTCCAGATACGCAGTATTTT
CSGSGTSPDTQYF
>.|TRBJ2-1|TRBV7-2|.
TGTGCCAGCAGCTTATCTAGCAGTGAGCAGTTCTTC
CASSLSSSEQFF
>.|TRBJ2-6|TRBV24-1|many
TGTGCCACCAGCCCAACAGGTTCCTCCGCCTCTGGGGCCAACGTCCTGACTTTC
CATSPTGSSASGANVLTF
>TRBD1|TRBJ2-1|TRBV6-5|many
TGTGCCAGCAGTCGAACATTCCGGGACAGGGTAAATGAGCAGTTCTTC
CASSRTFRDRVNEQFF
>.|TRBJ1-3|TRBV20-1|many
TGCAGTGCTAGTCCGCCGTACTCTGGAAACACCATATATTTT
CSASPPYSGNTIYF
>.|TRBJ2-7|TRBV29-1|many
TGCAGCGTTGGAACAGGGACCTACGAGCAGTACTTC
CSVGTGTYEQYF
>TRBD1|TRBJ2-2|TRBV12-3/TRBV12-4|.
TGTGCCAGCACCCCGGGACAGGTTCGCAACGGGGAGCTGTTTTTT
CASTPGQVRNGELFF
>.|TRBJ1-6|TRBV12-1|many
TGTGCCAGCAGCCCCAGAGGAGGGGGCGATTCACCCCTCCACTTT
CASSPRGGGDSPLHF
>.|TRBJ2-5|TRBV25-1|many
TGTGCCAGCAGCGGGGCGGGGACCCAGTACTTC
CASSGAGTQYF
>.|TRBJ2-1|TRBV7-2|many
TGTGCCAGCACCCTCGAAGTCCCCTACAATGAGCAGTTCTTC
CASTLEVPYNEQFF
>.|TRBJ2-7|TRBV5-1|.
TGCGCCAGCAGCTTGGCTACTAGCAGGAGCTCCTACGAGCAGTACTTC
CASSLATSRSSYEQYF
>.|TRBJ2-7|TRBV12-3/TRBV12-4|many
TGTGCCAGTGGGGGCTTATCCTCCTACGAGCAGTACTTC
CASGGLSSYEQYF
>.|TRBJ2-7|TRBV14|many
TGTGCCAGCAGCCAAACCCTACAAGAATACCCCCGATTC
CASSQTLQEYPRF
>TRBD1|TRBJ2-1|TRBV5-1|many
TGCGCCAGCGGCCGAGGGGGCCTCTTTTGGGATGAGCAGTTCTTC
CASGRGGLFWDEQFF
>.|TRBJ2-1|TRBV19|many
TGTGCCAGTAGTACCCTGCGGGGCAATGAGCAGTTCTTC
CASSTLRGNEQFF